This entry lists 29 T cell receptor beta chains sequenced from one sample in a study of long-term antiretroviral therapy in people with HIV. This was the immunoSEQ v3.0 assay at survey level. Sequencing was performed with immunoSEQ multiplex PCR; in TCRdb, only in-frame clones are kept and a portion is missing. The data contain roughly 36,000 clones, around four fifths of them singletons. The sample consisted of unsorted PBMCs, taken 0.4 years before starting antiretroviral therapy. The receptors were gathered from a man aged 18 to 35 with HIV.

The chain combines TRBV30 with TRBJ2-1, with D unresolved. The CDR3 length is 13 residues. Trimming took 1 base from V and 6 from J, leaving 10 bases between them. CDR1 and CDR2 (germline): GTSNPN, SVGIG (reference sequence). This CDR3 reads CAWSGLLVNEQFF. CDR3 nucleotides: TGTGCCTGGAGTGGGCTCCTAGTCAATGAGCAGTTCTTC. Full variable domain (remainder filled in from reference TRBV30 and TRBJ2-1): SQTIHQWPATLVQPVGSPLSLECTVEGTSNPNLYWYRQAAGRGLQLLFYSVGIGQISSEVPQNLSASRPQDRQFILSSKKLLLSDSGFYLCAWSGLLVNEQFFGPGTRLTVL.

CDR3 sequence: CASSLAGDSTRLQYF. In DNA form, the CDR3 reads TGCGCCAGCAGCTTGGCGGGGGACTCCACTCGTTTGCAGTACTTC. This chain uses TRBV5-1 with TRBJ2-7, with a tentative D call TRBD2 (6 bases). This CDR3 spans 15 amino acids. Germline CDR1 is SGHRS and CDR2 is YFSETQ. The V gene lost 0 bases and the J gene lost 9 bases, with 19 bases spanning the gap.

This chain connects TRBV11-3 to TRBJ2-2; D possibly corresponds to TRBD2 (5 bases). There are 15 residues in the CDR3. The germline V gene encodes CDR1 SGHNT and CDR2 YENEEA. Trimming took off 5 bases at V and 6 bases at J, with 16 bases between the two ends. CDR3 nucleotides: TGTGCCAGCAGCGGGCGGGCCCAAAGACCCGGGGAGCTGTTTTTT. Protein sequence: CASSGRAQRPGELFF.

This chain uses TRBV15 with TRBJ2-1, with 11 bases matching TRBD2. Per germline, CDR1 LNHNV and CDR2 YYDKDF (reference sequence). The CDR3 loop spans 16 amino acids. V lost 1 base, J lost 12 bases, and 11 bases stayed unmatched. The CDR3 DNA follows: TGTGCCACCAGCAGAGGACTAGCGGGATCCCTCGGGGGGCAGTTCTTC. Amino acid sequence: CATSRGLAGSLGGQFF.

This sequence joins TRBV15 and TRBJ1-1, with D possibly matching TRBD1 (5 bases). Germline-derived CDR1 and CDR2 are LNHNV and YYDKDF (reference sequence). V gave up 0 bases and J gave up 11 bases, with 13 bases separating them. The CDR3 totals 13 residues. CDR3 coding DNA: TGTGCCACCAGCAGAGATGGGGGAAGAATTGCTTTCTTT. Its protein is CATSRDGGRIAFF.

The rearrangement joins TRBV5-1 to TRBJ1-4; 11 bases match TRBD1. Germline V gene sequence: CDR1 SGHRS, CDR2 YFSETQ. V shed 4 bases and J 8 bases; nucleotides not matched to a gene: 7. This CDR3 spans 15 amino acids. In DNA form, the CDR3 reads TGCGCCAGCAGCAACCGGACAGGGGGCGGGGAAAAACTGTTTTTT. Translated, it gives CASSNRTGGGEKLFF.

This clone was observed a handful of times. The chain couples TRBV19 to TRBJ1-5; weak D call: TRBD1 (6 bases). The germline gives CDR1 LNHDA, CDR2 SQIVND (reference sequence). Deletions cut 1 base from V and 6 bases from J, with 13 bases between. The CDR3 length is 15 residues. The CDR3 reads CASSIVTGLGQPQHF. CDR3 nucleotide sequence: TGTGCCAGTAGTATAGTTACAGGGTTAGGTCAGCCCCAGCATTTT.

This sequence joins TRBV7-9 and TRBJ2-5, with 7 bases aligning to TRBD1. The germline V gene encodes CDR1 SEHNR and CDR2 FQNEAQ (reference sequence). V lost 8 bases to trimming and J lost 4 bases; unmatched junction nucleotides: 13. The CDR3 spans 15 residues. The DNA for the CDR3 is TGTGCCAGCGGATTCCAGCAGGGGGTCCCAGAGACCCAGTACTTC. Amino acids: CASGFQQGVPETQYF.

This clone was seen a handful of times. The rearrangement links TRBV29-1 to TRBJ1-1; a weak D match, TRBD1 (5 bases). Between the trimmed V and J ends, which lost 6 bases and 2 bases, there was a span of 13 bases. Germline-derived CDR1 and CDR2 are SQVTM and ANQGSEA. The CDR3 contains 13 residues. CDR3 DNA: TGCAGCGTGTCCCGACAGCTAAACACTGAAGCTTTCTTT. Protein sequence: CSVSRQLNTEAFF.

The V and J genes are TRBV18 and TRBJ2-6; D is undetermined. Germline loops: CDR1 KGHSH, CDR2 LQKENI. This CDR3 comprises 16 residues. V dropped 2 bases and J dropped 3 bases, with 11 bases sitting between them. The CDR3 bases are TGTGCCAGCTCACCAGATTATTTTGGTGGGGCCAACGTCCTGACTTTC. It codes for CASSPDYFGGANVLTF. Full variable domain (remainder filled in from reference TRBV18 and TRBJ2-6): NAGVMQNPRHLVRRRGQEARLRCSPMKGHSHVYWYRQLPEEGLKFMVYLQKENIIDESGMPKERFSAEFPKEGPSILRIQQVVRGDSAAYFCASSPDYFGGANVLTFGAGSRLTVL.

V is TRBV4-2 and J is TRBJ1-5; TRBD1 matches 8 bases. Germline V gene sequence: CDR1 LGHNA, CDR2 YNFKEQ. Trimming at V came to 2 bases and at J to 4 bases, leaving 1 base not matched to a gene. The CDR3 has 14 residues. The CDR3 DNA reads as TGTGCCAGCAGCCAACGACAGGGGAATCAGCCCCAGCATTTT. Translated: CASSQRQGNQPQHF.

This rearrangement joins TRBV4-2 to TRBJ2-1; 10 bases map to TRBD2. Germline CDR1 and CDR2: LGHNA and YNFKEQ. With 6 bases clipped from V and 7 bases from J, the junction kept 3 bases outside the gene matches. CDR3 length: 13 amino acids. CDR3 region: CASRELAGNEQFF. Here the CDR3 DNA reads TGTGCCAGCAGGGAACTAGCGGGGAATGAGCAGTTCTTC.

The rearrangement links TRBV5-8 to TRBJ2-7, with 7 nucleotides matching TRBD1. This CDR3 has 13 amino acids. Germline CDR1 reads SGHTS; CDR2 reads YDEGEE. V shed 3 bases and J 1 base; nucleotides not matched to a gene: 1. The CDR3 sequence is CASSYRGSYEQYF. In DNA, the CDR3 is TGTGCCAGCAGCTACAGGGGATCCTACGAGCAGTACTTC. The full variable domain, its missing parts supplied by reference TRBV5-8 and TRBJ2-7, is EAGVTQSPTHLIKTRGQQATLRCSPISGHTSVYWYQQALGLGLQFLLWYDEGEERNRGNFPPRFSGRQFPNYSSELNVNALELEDSALYLCASSYRGSYEQYFGPGTRLTVT.

This clone was found a few times. The chain's CDR3 is CASSSWGDGQPQHF. The CDR3 DNA follows: TGTGCCAGCAGCTCCTGGGGGGACGGTCAGCCCCAGCATTTT. This chain links TRBV27 with TRBJ1-5; a possible D gene is TRBD1 (5 bases). In germline, CDR1 is MNHEY, CDR2 SMNVEV (reference sequence). Trimming cost V 6 bases and J 6 bases, with 15 bases left between them. The CDR3 has 14 residues.

This clone has only one observation. V is TRBV21-1 and J is TRBJ1-5. TRBV21-1 has pseudogene status. The CDR3 contains 17 residues. The CDR3 is CASSKVVGRYSNQPQHF. The DNA for the CDR3 is TGTGCCAGCAGCAAAGTGGTAGGGCGATATAGCAATCAGCCCCAGCATTTT.

The CDR3 DNA reads TGTGCCAGCAGCTTAGGTCCAGGGGGCAGGTATGGCTACACCTTC. It codes for CASSLGPGGRYGYTF. This rearrangement joins TRBV11-2 to TRBJ1-2, with 8 positions matching TRBD1. This CDR3 has 15 amino acids. Germline assignment: CDR1 SGHAT and CDR2 FQNNGV. V trimming: 1 base; J trimming: 5 bases; junction bases outside the gene matches: 6.

This chain connects TRBV6-1 to TRBJ2-7, with 12 bases lining up with TRBD2. Germline V gene data show CDR1 as MNHNS and CDR2 as SASEGT. The V segment lost 2 bases and the J segment 5 bases; nucleotides outside the gene matches: 4. This CDR3 region has 15 residues. CDR3 amino acids: CASSELAGGPHEQYF. The CDR3 nucleotides are TGTGCCAGCAGTGAACTAGCGGGGGGGCCCCACGAGCAGTACTTC.

Note on this clone: The junction does not match germline at one end; this may be a read error. The chain uses TRBV20-1 and TRBJ1-1, with D perhaps TRBD1 (5 bases). From germline, CDR1 is DFQATT and CDR2 SNEGSKA (reference sequence). The CDR3 is 9 residues long. Here the CDR3 reads CSARDRDVF. CDR3 sequence (DNA): TGCAGTGCTAGAGATCGGGACGTCTTT.

The count of this clone is one. The rearrangement uses TRBV7-8 and TRBJ2-5; TRBD2 aligns across 8 bases. The V gene's germline CDR1 is SGHVS and CDR2 FQNEAQ. J was trimmed by 4 bases and V by 1 base; bases with no gene match: 2. This CDR3 comprises 14 residues. The CDR3 DNA is TGTGCCAGCAGCTTAGGGGGACTAGGAGAGACCCAGTACTTC. Translating it yields CASSLGGLGETQYF.

V usage is TRBV29-1 and J usage is TRBJ2-3, with TRBD2 matching 8 bases. V lost 5 bases, J lost 3 bases, and 4 bases stayed unmatched. Germline CDR1 and CDR2: SQVTM and ANQGSEA. This CDR3 comprises 13 residues. The CDR3 sequence is CSVLGGETDTQYF. Here the CDR3 DNA reads TGCAGCGTTCTCGGGGGGGAGACAGATACGCAGTATTTT.

This chain joins TRBV4-1 and TRBJ2-1; TRBD2 aligns across 10 bases. This CDR3 contains 16 residues. Germline CDR1 is MGHRA and CDR2 is YSYEKL. Unmatched junction bases numbered 10, after V lost 6 bases and J lost 5 bases. CDR3 residues: CASSPIRTSGNNEQFF. In nucleotides, the CDR3 is TGCGCCAGCAGTCCTATCCGGACTAGCGGAAACAATGAGCAGTTCTTC.

A few counts support this clone. The genes are TRBV2 and TRBJ2-1; 9 bases match TRBD2. With 5 bases clipped from V and 10 bases from J, the junction kept 3 bases outside the gene matches. Per germline, CDR1 SNHLY and CDR2 FYNNEI. This CDR3 spans 12 amino acids. The CDR3 here is CASSSLAGEQFF. The CDR3 nucleotides are TGTGCCAGCAGTTCCCTAGCGGGGGAGCAGTTCTTC.

This clone was recorded only once. V is TRBV10-3 and J is TRBJ1-1, with D unclear. Trimming cost V 8 bases and J 0 bases, with 4 bases left between them. Germline V gene sequence: CDR1 ENHRY, CDR2 SYGVKD. This CDR3 is 11 amino acids long. The CDR3 spells CAIGMNTEAFF. CDR3 bases: TGTGCCATCGGAATGAACACTGAAGCTTTCTTT.

V is TRBV19 and J is TRBJ2-7; TRBD1 matches 9 bases. CDR3 length: 14 amino acids. V was pared by 8 bases and J by 0 bases, with 5 bases of the junction left unmatched. Germline V gives CDR1 LNHDA, CDR2 SQIVND (reference sequence). The CDR3 nucleotides are TGTGCCAGTGCGGGGACAGGGTCCTCCTACGAGCAGTACTTC. Amino acids: CASAGTGSSYEQYF.

CDR3 DNA: TGTGCCAGCAGCCCACATACATTATACGAGCAGTACTTC. Its translation is CASSPHTLYEQYF. The rearrangement uses TRBV5-4 and TRBJ2-7; D remains unclear. The CDR3 covers 13 residues. Trimming removed 4 bases at V and 4 bases at J, with 12 bases between. CDR1 and CDR2 (germline): SGHNT, YYREEE (reference sequence).

This chain uses TRBV13 with TRBJ1-1; D is possibly TRBD1 (6 bases). V was cut by 3 bases and J by 4 bases, with 18 bases left in between. CDR3 length: 16 residues. Per the germline V gene, CDR1 is PRHDT and CDR2 is FYEKMQ (reference sequence). CDR3 amino acids: CASSFYSNRASTEAFF. CDR3 nucleotide sequence: TGTGCCAGCAGCTTTTATAGTAACAGGGCATCCACTGAAGCTTTCTTT.

J is TRBJ1-5 and V is TRBV27; perhaps TRBD1 as D (6 bases). The V and J ends lost 8 bases and 5 bases respectively, with 16 bases between them. From germline, CDR1 is MNHEY and CDR2 SMNVEV (reference sequence). The CDR3 spans 14 residues. CDR3 coding DNA: TGTGCCAGCGGGTCGCCAGGGGACCATCAGCCCCAGCATTTT. It translates to CASGSPGDHQPQHF.

In regard to this clone: Its ends do not fully match the called genes, so a read error is possible. The chain carries TRBV6-6 and TRBJ2-7, with a weak D call TRBD2 (5 bases). Germline lookup yields CDR1 MNHNY and CDR2 SVGAGI (reference sequence). The CDR3 spans 14 residues. The CDR3 region has the DNA TGTGCCATCAGTGAGTCCTTAGCGAACTACGAGCAGTACTTC. This sequence encodes CAISESLANYEQYF.

CDR3: CASSSLQAAYEQYF. For the CDR3, the DNA is TGTGCCAGTTCATCTCTGCAGGCGGCCTACGAGCAGTACTTC. This chain connects TRBV19 to TRBJ2-7; D gene unclear. V lost 8 bases to trimming and J lost 2 bases, with 16 bases between them. The CDR3 covers 14 residues. Germline V CDR1 and CDR2: LNHDA, SQIVND (reference sequence).